The 7 T cell receptor beta chains in this list originate from one sample, sequenced in a study of T-cell reconstitution after alpha-beta-depleted transplantation in children. A TCRbeta library incorporating unique molecular identifiers was prepared. MiXCR, run by TCRdb on the PCR reads, gives a single entry per CDR3 protein. The table records around 600,000 distinct CDR3 sequences, over 9.5% of them present only once. The starting material was PBMCs from the stem cell graft donor, obtained from the stem cell graft. The origin of the receptors is a human donor who donated a stem cell graft to a child with acute myeloid leukemia.

This clonotype came up many times. The rearrangement uses TRBV7-2 and TRBJ2-1, with TRBD2 identical over 10 bases. This CDR3 comprises 15 residues. Trimming at V came to 1 base and at J to 6 bases, leaving 3 bases not matched to a gene. Germline V CDR1 and CDR2: SGHTA, FQGNSA. CDR3: CASSLVASGSNEQFF. The CDR3 DNA reads as TGTGCCAGCAGCTTAGTTGCTAGCGGGAGCAATGAGCAGTTCTTC.

The rearrangement links TRBV4-3 to TRBJ2-3; 12 nucleotides align to TRBD2. V gave up 6 bases and J gave up 6 bases; unmatched junction bases: 7. There are 15 residues in the CDR3. Germline CDR1 LGHNA, CDR2 YSLEER. The CDR3 DNA is TGCGCCAGCAGACTAGCGGGGGGCTCCCGGGATACGCAGTATTTT. It encodes CASRLAGGSRDTQYF.

This clonotype was recorded at least ten times. The CDR3 loop reads CASSVDGATPVQKAYNEQFF. CDR3 bases: TGTGCCAGCAGCGTAGATGGAGCGACGCCGGTCCAAAAGGCCTACAATGAGCAGTTCTTC. The V and J genes are TRBV9 and TRBJ2-1; D is uncertain. There are 20 residues in the CDR3. Trimming took off 0 bases at V and 2 bases at J, with 24 bases between the two ends. Germline assignment: CDR1 SGDLS and CDR2 YYNGEE.

The rearrangement uses TRBV20-1 and TRBJ2-7; 8 bases are a match to TRBD2. Germline lookup yields CDR1 DFQATT and CDR2 SNEGSKA (reference sequence). The CDR3 spans 13 residues. The ends lost 5 bases at V and 3 bases at J; junction bases unmatched: 6. CDR3 DNA sequence: TGCAGTGCTTCCGGGAGGGATCACTACGAGCAGTACTTC. It specifies CSASGRDHYEQYF.

This clonotype was counted a few times. The chain has TRBV20-1 and TRBJ2-1; 13 bases fit TRBD2. This CDR3 is built from 17 residues. Germline values: CDR1 DFQATT, CDR2 SNEGSKA (reference sequence). V was clipped by 4 bases and J by 1 base; unmatched bases: 7. The CDR3: CSAITSGRGVSYNEQFF. The CDR3 DNA is TGCAGTGCTATCACTAGCGGGAGGGGAGTTTCCTACAATGAGCAGTTCTTC.

J is TRBJ2-1 and V is TRBV7-8; maybe TRBD2 (7 bases). Trimming stripped 5 bases from V and 5 bases from J, with 13 bases between. Germline values: CDR1 SGHVS, CDR2 FQNEAQ. The CDR3 is 14 amino acids. The DNA for the CDR3 is TGTGCCAGCAGCAAGGGGGGGTACAACAATGAGCAGTTCTTC. This encodes CASSKGGYNNEQFF.

The V gene is TRBV3-1, the J gene TRBJ2-5, with a tentative D call TRBD2 (5 bases). The V end lost 1 base, the J end lost 7 bases, and 13 bases lay between the germline ends. This CDR3 is 14 amino acids long. Germline V gene data show CDR1 as LGHDT and CDR2 as YNNKEL (reference sequence). The DNA of the CDR3 is TGTGCCAGCAGCCAAGTCCCCGCCGGGGTGACCCAGTACTTC. This translates into CASSQVPAGVTQYF.